The 5 T cell receptor beta chains listed next were all sequenced from one sample in a study of control samples from healthy donors and cancer patients. Clones were read by immunoSEQ multiplex PCR, and TCRdb kept only the in-frame ones, dropping some. The table lists some 140,000 clones, roughly 89% of them singletons. Input material: PBMCs. The receptor source for this set is a man aged 45-65 years with head and neck cancer.

This CDR3 reads CASSTGGDTEAFF. The CDR3 nucleotides read TGTGCCAGCTCTACTGGAGGGGACACTGAAGCTTTCTTT. The chain joins TRBV18 to TRBJ1-1; tentatively, D is TRBD1 (5 bases). From germline, CDR1 is KGHSH and CDR2 LQKENI. The ends were cut back, 6 bases at V and 3 bases at J, with 11 bases in the middle. The CDR3 runs 13 residues.

This clone showed up just once. Different DNA sequences within this sample yield the same CDR3. This sequence joins TRBV18 and TRBJ2-1; D is undetermined. From germline, CDR1 is KGHSH and CDR2 LQKENI. Deletions cut 1 base from V and 10 bases from J, with 8 bases between. This CDR3 is 12 amino acids long. The CDR3 region is CASSPRTREQFF. The DNA for the CDR3 is TGTGCCAGCTCACCACGGACCCGGGAGCAGTTCTTC.

The V gene is TRBV7-9, the J gene TRBJ2-2; maybe TRBD2 (6 bases). Germline CDR1 SEHNR, CDR2 FQNEAQ (reference sequence). V was cut by 3 bases and J by 2 bases, with 10 bases left in between. This CDR3 spans 15 amino acids. CDR3: CASSFLAANTGELFF. CDR3 in DNA: TGTGCCAGCAGCTTCTTAGCGGCTAACACCGGGGAGCTGTTTTTT.

J is TRBJ2-6 and V is TRBV10-1, with D possibly matching TRBD1 (6 bases). This CDR3 is built from 15 residues. V was cut by 3 bases and J by 2 bases, with 8 bases left in between. Germline assignment: CDR1 WNHNN and CDR2 SYGVQD (reference sequence). CDR3 in DNA: TGCGCCAGCAGTGATGGGGGCACTGGGGCCAACGTCCTGACTTTC. Translated: CASSDGGTGANVLTF.

The chain uses TRBV24-1 and TRBJ2-2; D may match TRBD1 or TRBD2 (6 bases each). The V and J ends lost 4 bases and 5 bases respectively, with 19 bases between them. CDR3 size: 17 residues. Germline CDR1 and CDR2: KGHDR and SFDVKD. CDR3 in amino acids: CATSDRGPVLGTGELFF. CDR3 bases: TGTGCCACCAGTGACCGGGGGCCAGTTCTTGGGACCGGGGAGCTGTTTTTT.